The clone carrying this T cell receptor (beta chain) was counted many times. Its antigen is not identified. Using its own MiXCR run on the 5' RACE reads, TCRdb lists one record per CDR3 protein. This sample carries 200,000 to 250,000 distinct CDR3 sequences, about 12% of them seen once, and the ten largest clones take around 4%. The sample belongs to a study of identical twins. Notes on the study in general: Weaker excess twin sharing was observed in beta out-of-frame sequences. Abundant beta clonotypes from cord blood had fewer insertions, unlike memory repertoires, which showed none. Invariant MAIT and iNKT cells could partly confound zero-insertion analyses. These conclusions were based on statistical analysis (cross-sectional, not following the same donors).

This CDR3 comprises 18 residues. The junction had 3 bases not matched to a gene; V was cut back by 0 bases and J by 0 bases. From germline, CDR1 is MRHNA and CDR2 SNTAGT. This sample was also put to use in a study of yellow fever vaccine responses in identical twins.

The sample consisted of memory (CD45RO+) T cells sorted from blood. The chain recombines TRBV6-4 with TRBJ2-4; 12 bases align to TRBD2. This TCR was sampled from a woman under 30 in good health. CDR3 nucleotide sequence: TGTGCCAGCAGTGACTCGGCTAGCGGGGGGGTAGCCAAAAACATTCAGTACTTC. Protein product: CASSDSASGGVAKNIQYF.